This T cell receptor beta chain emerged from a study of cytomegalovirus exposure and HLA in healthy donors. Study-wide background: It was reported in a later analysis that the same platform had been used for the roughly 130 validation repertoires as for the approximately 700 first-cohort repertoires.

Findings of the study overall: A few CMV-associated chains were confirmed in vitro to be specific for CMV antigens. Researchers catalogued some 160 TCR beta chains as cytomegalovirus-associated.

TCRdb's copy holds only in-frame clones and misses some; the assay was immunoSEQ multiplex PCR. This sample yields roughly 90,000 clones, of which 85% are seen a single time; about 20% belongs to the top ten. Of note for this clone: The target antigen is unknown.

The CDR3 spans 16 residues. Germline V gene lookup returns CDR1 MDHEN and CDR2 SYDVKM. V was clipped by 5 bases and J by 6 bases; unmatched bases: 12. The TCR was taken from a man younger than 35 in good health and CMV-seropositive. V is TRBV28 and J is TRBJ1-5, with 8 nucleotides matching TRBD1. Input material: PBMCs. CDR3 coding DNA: TGTGCCAGCAGTGCGATGACAGGGGCTGTGGGTCAGCCCCAGCATTTT. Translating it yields CASSAMTGAVGQPQHF.